This T cell receptor (beta chain) came from a study of cytomegalovirus exposure and HLA in healthy donors. Study-level background: As released early, the data held roughly 85 million unique TCRs from HLA-typed donors.

It was with 60 Vbeta and 13 Jbeta primers that the PCR ran. Sequencing was performed with immunoSEQ multiplex PCR; in TCRdb, only in-frame clones are kept and a portion is missing. The sample shows roughly 130,000 clones, just under 75% of them seen only once. Looked up from germline, CDR1 is SGHDN and CDR2 is FVKESK. Trimming took off 1 base at V and 1 base at J, with 14 bases between the two ends. This CDR3 is 16 amino acids long. On this clone: Antigen specificity is unknown.

Study-level points and caveats: Several V segments, TRBV6-2 and TRBV6-3 among them, could not be told apart and were dropped. Some TCR beta chains (around 180 of them) were listed as cytomegalovirus-associated. When analyzed later, a missense DCLRE1C variant was found to be linked to TCR beta V- and J-gene trimming.

Sample: PBMCs. The sequence was collected from a man aged 40-50 years in good health and CMV-seropositive. This rearrangement joins TRBV14 to TRBJ2-7, with D possibly matching TRBD2 (6 bases). The CDR3 sequence is CASSQVSAGRSYEQYF. CDR3 coding DNA: TGTGCCAGCAGCCAAGTTAGTGCGGGAAGATCCTACGAGCAGTACTTC.